The next 27 T cell receptor beta chains were all read from a single sample in a study of blood T cell repertoires in COVID-19. Repertoires were generated with immunoSEQ multiplex PCR, while TCRdb's copy carries only in-frame clones and drops some. The table has more than 90,000 clones, about nine tenths seen once. The sample taken for sequencing was peripheral blood. These receptors all stem from a human donor in a cohort sampled during active COVID-19.

This sequence joins TRBV27 and TRBJ1-2; 7 positions match TRBD1. CDR3 size: 14 residues. Trimming removed 4 bases from V and 8 bases from J; junction bases left unmatched: 10. Germline V gene sequence: CDR1 MNHEY, CDR2 SMNVEV (reference sequence). In nucleotides, the CDR3 is TGTGCCAGCAGTTGGGGGAAACAGGGGCTCGGCTACACCTTC. Its translation: CASSWGKQGLGYTF.

The gene calls are TRBV14 and TRBJ2-7, with a tentative D call TRBD2 (6 bases). Per the germline V gene, CDR1 is SGHDN and CDR2 is FVKESK. There are 16 residues in the CDR3. Trimming stripped 0 bases from V and 1 base from J, with 13 bases between. The CDR3 loop is CASSQDGGKTSYEQYF. CDR3 nucleotide sequence: TGTGCCAGCAGCCAAGATGGGGGGAAAACTTCCTACGAGCAGTACTTC.

The chain uses TRBV9 and TRBJ2-7; a possible D gene is TRBD2 (6 bases). Per the germline V gene, CDR1 is SGDLS and CDR2 is YYNGEE. Trimming cost V 0 bases and J 3 bases, with 10 bases left between them. The CDR3 contains 14 residues. CDR3 protein: CASSVDAGSYEQYF. For the CDR3, the DNA is TGTGCCAGCAGCGTAGACGCGGGAAGCTACGAGCAGTACTTC. Based on the CDR3 plus reference TRBV9 and TRBJ2-7, the full variable domain is DSGVTQTPKHLITATGQRVTLRCSPRSGDLSVYWYQQSLDQGLQFLIQYYNGEERAKGNILERFSAQQFPDLHSELNLSSLELGDSALYFCASSVDAGSYEQYFGPGTRLTVT.

The chain couples TRBV5-6 to TRBJ2-2; 8 bases map to TRBD1. Germline V lookup: CDR1 SGHDT, CDR2 YYEEEE. The CDR3 has 17 residues. With 4 bases clipped from V and 6 bases from J, the junction kept 14 bases outside the gene matches. CDR3: CASSPRQGANVAGELFF. CDR3 bases: TGTGCCAGCAGCCCGAGGCAGGGGGCGAACGTAGCCGGGGAGCTGTTTTTT.

This clone was picked up one time. The genes are TRBV7-2 and TRBJ2-7, with a possible D match to TRBD2 (6 bases). CDR3 length equals 14 residues. CDR1 is SGHTA, CDR2 FQGNSA, per germline. Trimming cost V 0 bases and J 0 bases, with 6 bases left between them. The CDR3 DNA reads as TGTGCCAGCAGCTTAGCACTAGCCTCCTACGAGCAGTACTTC. Its protein is CASSLALASYEQYF.

The V call is TRBV21-1, the J call TRBJ2-1; no DNA check was done on the table's D call, TRBD2. TRBV21-1 is assigned pseudogene status. This CDR3 is 13 amino acids long. The CDR3 DNA follows: TGTGCCAGCCCTAGCGGGAGTCGGAATGAGCAGTTCTTC. Protein sequence: CASPSGSRNEQFF.

The CDR3 DNA sequence: TGCGCCAGCAGTGAGCGGGGGACTAGCGGGCTATACAATGAGCAGTTCTTC. It yields the protein CASSERGTSGLYNEQFF. The chain combines TRBV10-1 with TRBJ2-1; 12 positions agree with TRBD2. Germline lookup yields CDR1 WNHNN and CDR2 SYGVQD (reference sequence). The CDR3 has 17 residues. V was clipped by 2 bases and J by 4 bases; unmatched bases: 6.

This chain joins TRBV7-9 and TRBJ1-2; D is perhaps TRBD1 (6 bases). The CDR3 spans 17 residues. From germline, CDR1 is SEHNR and CDR2 FQNEAQ (reference sequence). V was trimmed by 5 bases and J by 0 bases, leaving 19 bases between them. In DNA form, the CDR3 reads TGTGCCAGCAGCACTACCCGGGGGGCGGGCGCTAACTATGGCTACACCTTC. This codes for CASSTTRGAGANYGYTF.

The rearrangement joins TRBV25-1 to TRBJ2-3, with a weak D call TRBD2 (6 bases). The CDR3 extends over 14 amino acids. Germline CDR1 and CDR2: MGHDK and SYGVNS. Trimming took off 4 bases at V and 5 bases at J, with 13 bases between the two ends. CDR3: CASSVLRRGDTQYF. The CDR3 DNA sequence: TGTGCCAGCAGTGTCCTTCGGCGGGGAGATACGCAGTATTTT.

This chain connects TRBV6-4 to TRBJ1-2; the match to TRBD1 covers 8 bases. The V gene's germline CDR1 is MRHNA and CDR2 SNTAGT. This CDR3 is 14 amino acids long. The junction had 11 bases not matched to a gene; V was cut back by 8 bases and J by 6 bases. CDR3 in amino acids: CASSLTGTGDGYTF. The CDR3 nucleotides read TGTGCCAGCTCTTTGACCGGGACAGGTGATGGCTACACCTTC.

The J gene is TRBJ1-2, the V gene TRBV6-5; 7 bases line up with TRBD1. The CDR3 consists of 15 residues. V shed 7 bases, J shed 4 bases, and the junction held 12 bases outside the gene matches. Germline V CDR1 and CDR2: MNHEY, SVGAGI. The CDR3 sequence is CASTSPPGTVYGYTF. The CDR3 DNA reads TGTGCCAGCACCTCCCCACCAGGGACAGTCTATGGCTACACCTTC.

The V call is TRBV5-5, the J call TRBJ1-5; D is undetermined. Germline V gene sequence: CDR1 SGHKS, CDR2 YYEKEE (reference sequence). V was trimmed by 4 bases and J by 8 bases, leaving 22 bases between them. CDR3 length: 16 residues. As DNA, the CDR3 is TGTGCCAGCAGCATAGGTGCGGTCCCAGCCCTGGAGCCCCAGCATTTT. Amino acids: CASSIGAVPALEPQHF.

The rearrangement uses TRBV14 and TRBJ1-4; D possibly corresponds to TRBD1 (6 bases). Trimming pared 0 bases from V and 5 bases from J, leaving 13 bases between. This CDR3 region has 16 residues. Germline loops: CDR1 SGHDN, CDR2 FVKESK. For the CDR3, the DNA is TGTGCCAGCAGCCAAGATTTGGGGGCCCCGAATGAAAAACTGTTTTTT. It translates to CASSQDLGAPNEKLFF.

This chain links TRBV7-2 with TRBJ1-2; 8 bases match TRBD1. Losses at the gene ends were 0 bases for V and 1 base for J; bases not matched to a gene: 7. The CDR3 spans 17 residues. Germline lookup yields CDR1 SGHTA and CDR2 FQGNSA. The CDR3 is CASSLAGTGDFNYGYTF. In nucleotides, the CDR3 is TGTGCCAGCAGCTTAGCGGGGACAGGCGATTTTAACTATGGCTACACCTTC.

The chain couples TRBV7-2 to TRBJ2-2, with a possible D match to TRBD2 (6 bases). The length of the CDR3 is 16 residues. V lost 5 bases and J lost 3, with 16 bases in between. CDR1 and CDR2 (germline): SGHTA, FQGNSA. The CDR3 is CASSPRVGGDTGELFF. The CDR3 DNA reads TGTGCCAGCAGCCCCCGGGTGGGGGGTGACACCGGGGAGCTGTTTTTT.

The V call is TRBV27, the J call TRBJ2-1; no definite D call. V was shortened by 1 base and J by 5 bases, with 6 bases between the two germline ends. The germline gives CDR1 MNHEY, CDR2 SMNVEV (reference sequence). This CDR3 has 13 residues. In nucleotides, the CDR3 is TGTGCCAGCAGTTTATTTCCCGACAATGAGCAGTTCTTC. Residues: CASSLFPDNEQFF.

The chain joins TRBV2 to TRBJ2-2; 9 bases are shared with TRBD2. CDR1 SNHLY and CDR2 FYNNEI come from the germline V gene. J lost 5 bases, V lost 10 bases, and 8 bases had no gene match. The CDR3 sequence is 14 residues long. The CDR3 bases are TGTGCCACCAAAGGGCTAGCGGGAACCGGGGAGCTGTTTTTT. This gives the protein CATKGLAGTGELFF.

This clone has only one observation. The same CDR3 arises from other DNA sequences in this sample as well. The chain links TRBV24-1 to TRBJ2-3; a weak D match, TRBD1 (6 bases). This CDR3 comprises 13 residues. The V gene lost 7 bases and the J gene lost 3 bases, with 10 bases spanning the gap. In germline, CDR1 is KGHDR, CDR2 SFDVKD. The CDR3 spells CATRGAETDTQYF. CDR3 sequence (DNA): TGTGCCACCAGGGGGGCCGAGACAGATACGCAGTATTTT.

The chain joins TRBV7-3 to TRBJ1-2; 10 nucleotides match TRBD1. Trimming removed 4 bases from V and 8 bases from J; junction bases left unmatched: 10. Germline V gene data show CDR1 as SGHTA and CDR2 as FQGTGA. The CDR3 contains 15 residues. CDR3 region: CASSSTGQGVSGYTF. CDR3 DNA sequence: TGTGCCAGCAGCTCGACCGGACAGGGGGTTAGCGGCTACACCTTC. The complete variable domain, with remaining parts taken from reference TRBV7-3 and TRBJ1-2, reads GAGVSQTPSNKVTEKGKYVELRCDPISGHTALYWYRQSLGQGPEFLIYFQGTGAADDSGLPNDRFFAVRPEGSVSTLKIQRTERGDSAVYLCASSSTGQGVSGYTFGSGTRLTVV.

This chain connects TRBV7-9 to TRBJ1-5, with 7 nucleotides matching TRBD1. The CDR3 has 15 residues. The junction had 5 bases not matched to a gene; V was cut back by 1 base and J by 5 bases. Germline assignment: CDR1 SEHNR and CDR2 FQNEAQ (reference sequence). CDR3 residues: CASSLGTGSDQPQHF. Written as DNA, the CDR3 is TGTGCCAGCAGCTTAGGGACAGGTAGTGATCAGCCCCAGCATTTT.

The genes are TRBV4-1 and TRBJ1-2; tentatively, D is TRBD1 (5 bases). CDR3 size: 17 residues. Trimming left V 0 bases short and J 8 bases short, with 22 bases between. Per germline, CDR1 MGHRA and CDR2 YSYEKL. Here the CDR3 reads CASSQDTRAATISGYTF. The CDR3 DNA reads as TGCGCCAGCAGCCAAGATACCAGGGCAGCAACGATATCGGGCTACACCTTC.

This clone was recorded once. V gene TRBV11-2 combines with J gene TRBJ2-3, with TRBD2 as a possible D gene (6 bases). In germline, CDR1 is SGHAT, CDR2 FQNNGV. The CDR3 consists of 15 residues. The V gene lost 1 base and the J gene lost 4 bases, with 12 bases spanning the gap. The CDR3, as DNA: TGTGCCAGCAGCTTAGCCTCGGGAGAGGCAGATACGCAGTATTTT. Translated: CASSLASGEADTQYF.

This sequence joins TRBV4-2 and TRBJ1-5, with 7 bases identical to TRBD1. CDR1 is LGHNA and CDR2 is YNFKEQ in the germline V gene. The CDR3 sequence is 15 residues long. V shed 4 bases and J 3 bases; nucleotides not matched to a gene: 6. The CDR3 protein is CASSLRDSDNQPQHF. The CDR3 bases are TGTGCCAGCAGCCTCCGGGACAGTGACAATCAGCCCCAGCATTTT.

The chain uses TRBV28 and TRBJ2-4, with 9 bases aligning to TRBD2. The germline gives CDR1 MDHEN, CDR2 SYDVKM. The CDR3 runs 15 residues. V lost 5 bases to trimming and J lost 8 bases; unmatched junction nucleotides: 10. The CDR3 here is CASSPRAGGRDIQYF. CDR3 coding DNA: TGTGCCAGCAGTCCTCGAGCGGGAGGCCGAGACATTCAGTACTTC. Filled out from reference TRBV28 and TRBJ2-4, the complete variable domain reads DVKVTQSSRYLVKRTGEKVFLECVQDMDHENMFWYRQDPGLGLRLIYFSYDVKMKEKGDIPEGYSVSREKKERFSLILESASTNQTSMYLCASSPRAGGRDIQYFGAGTRLSVL.

The chain uses TRBV15 and TRBJ1-1; no definite D call. The germline V and J ends were trimmed by 3 bases and 0 bases, with 14 bases remaining between them. Germline V CDR1 and CDR2: LNHNV, YYDKDF (reference sequence). The CDR3 totals 16 residues. In DNA form, the CDR3 reads TGTGCCACCAGCAGCCCTCGACGGGAAATGAACACTGAAGCTTTCTTT. This gives the protein CATSSPRREMNTEAFF.

This clone was recorded once. The rearrangement joins TRBV5-4 to TRBJ1-4, with unresolved D. The V end lost 1 base, the J end lost 4 bases, and 11 bases lay between the germline ends. The CDR3 length is 15 residues. CDR1 is SGHNT and CDR2 is YYREEE in the germline V gene (reference sequence). CDR3 nucleotides: TGTGCCAGCAGCTTGATGGCGGGGAGTAATGAAAAACTGTTTTTT. Translated, it gives CASSLMAGSNEKLFF.

The chain employs TRBV25-1 and TRBJ1-1, with 7 positions matching TRBD1. Germline V gives CDR1 MGHDK, CDR2 SYGVNS. The V gene end was trimmed by 8 bases and the J gene end by 7 bases; junction bases not matched to a gene: 10. The CDR3 extends over 13 amino acids. The CDR3 nucleotides are TGTGCCAGCGCGCAAAGGGGGCTGGGTGAAGCTTTCTTT. The encoded protein is CASAQRGLGEAFF.